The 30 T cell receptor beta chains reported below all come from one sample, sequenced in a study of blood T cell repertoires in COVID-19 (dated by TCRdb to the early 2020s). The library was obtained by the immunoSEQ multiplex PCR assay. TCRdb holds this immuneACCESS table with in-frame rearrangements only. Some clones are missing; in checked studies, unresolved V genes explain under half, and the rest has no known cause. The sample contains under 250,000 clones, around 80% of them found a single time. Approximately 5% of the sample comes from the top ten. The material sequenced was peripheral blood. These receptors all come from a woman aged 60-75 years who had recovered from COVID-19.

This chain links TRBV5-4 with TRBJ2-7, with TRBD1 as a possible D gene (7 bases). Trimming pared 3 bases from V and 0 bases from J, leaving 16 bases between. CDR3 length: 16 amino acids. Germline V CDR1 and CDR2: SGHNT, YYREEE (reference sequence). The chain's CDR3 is CASSSPAQGGSYEQYF. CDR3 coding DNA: TGTGCCAGCAGCTCCCCGGCTCAGGGGGGCTCCTACGAGCAGTACTTC.

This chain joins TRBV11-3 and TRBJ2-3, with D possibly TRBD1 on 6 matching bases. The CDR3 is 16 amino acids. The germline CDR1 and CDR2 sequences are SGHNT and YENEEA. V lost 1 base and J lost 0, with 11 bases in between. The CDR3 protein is CASSLGGPGSTDTQYF. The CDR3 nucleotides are TGTGCCAGCAGCTTAGGGGGGCCAGGGAGCACAGATACGCAGTATTTT.

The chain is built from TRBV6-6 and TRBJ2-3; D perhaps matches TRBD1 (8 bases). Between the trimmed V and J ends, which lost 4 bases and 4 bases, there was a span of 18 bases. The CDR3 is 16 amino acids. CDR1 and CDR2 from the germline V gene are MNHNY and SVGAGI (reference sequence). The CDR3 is CASSWTGRGLADTQYF. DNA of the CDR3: TGTGCCAGCAGTTGGACAGGGAGGGGGTTGGCAGATACGCAGTATTTT.

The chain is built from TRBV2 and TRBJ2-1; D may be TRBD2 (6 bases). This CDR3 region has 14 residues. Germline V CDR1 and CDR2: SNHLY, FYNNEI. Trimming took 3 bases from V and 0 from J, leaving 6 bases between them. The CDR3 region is CASSEEGSYNEQFF. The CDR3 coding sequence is TGTGCCAGCAGTGAGGAGGGCTCCTACAATGAGCAGTTCTTC.

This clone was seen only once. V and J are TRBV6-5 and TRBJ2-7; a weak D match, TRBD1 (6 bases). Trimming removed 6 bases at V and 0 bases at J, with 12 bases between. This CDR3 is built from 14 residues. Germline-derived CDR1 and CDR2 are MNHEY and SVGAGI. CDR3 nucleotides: TGTGCCAGCAGGGCAGGGGTGAACTCCTACGAGCAGTACTTC. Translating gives CASRAGVNSYEQYF.

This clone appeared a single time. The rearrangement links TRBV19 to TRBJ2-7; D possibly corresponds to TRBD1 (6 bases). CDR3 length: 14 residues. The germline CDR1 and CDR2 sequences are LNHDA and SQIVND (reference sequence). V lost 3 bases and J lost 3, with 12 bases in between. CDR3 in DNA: TGTGCCAGTAGTATGGCAGGGGAGAACTACGAGCAGTACTTC. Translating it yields CASSMAGENYEQYF.

The CDR3 is CASSKNRGGTGNTIYF. The DNA of the CDR3 is TGTGCCAGCAGTAAAAACAGGGGAGGAACTGGAAACACCATATATTTT. The chain employs TRBV2 and TRBJ1-3; 7 bases agree with TRBD1. CDR1 is SNHLY, CDR2 FYNNEI, per germline. After removal of 5 bases from V and 2 bases from J, the junction contained 9 bases not matched to a gene. The CDR3 loop spans 16 amino acids.

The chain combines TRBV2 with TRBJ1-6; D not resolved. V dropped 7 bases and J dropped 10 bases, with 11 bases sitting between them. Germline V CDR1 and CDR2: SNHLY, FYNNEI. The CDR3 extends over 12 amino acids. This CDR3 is CASTQEESPLHF. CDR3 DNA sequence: TGTGCCAGCACGCAGGAAGAATCACCCCTCCACTTT.

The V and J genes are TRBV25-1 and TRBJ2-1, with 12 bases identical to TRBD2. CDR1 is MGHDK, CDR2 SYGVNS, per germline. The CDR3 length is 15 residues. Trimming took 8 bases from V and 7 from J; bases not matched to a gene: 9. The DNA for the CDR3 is TGTGCCAGCCTCAATCTAGCGGGGGGGCTAAATGAGCAGTTCTTC. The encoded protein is CASLNLAGGLNEQFF.

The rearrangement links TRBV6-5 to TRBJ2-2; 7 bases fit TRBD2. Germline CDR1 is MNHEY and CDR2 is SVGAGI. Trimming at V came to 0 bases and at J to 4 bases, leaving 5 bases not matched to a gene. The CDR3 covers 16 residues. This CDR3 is CASSYSGGSLTGELFF. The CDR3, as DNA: TGTGCCAGCAGTTACTCTGGCGGGAGCCTCACCGGGGAGCTGTTTTTT.

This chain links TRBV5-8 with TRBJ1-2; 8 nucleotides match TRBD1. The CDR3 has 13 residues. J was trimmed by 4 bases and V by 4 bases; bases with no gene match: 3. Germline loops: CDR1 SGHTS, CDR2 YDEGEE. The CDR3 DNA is TGTGCCAGCAGCGAACAGGGGGTCTATGGCTACACCTTC. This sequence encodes CASSEQGVYGYTF.

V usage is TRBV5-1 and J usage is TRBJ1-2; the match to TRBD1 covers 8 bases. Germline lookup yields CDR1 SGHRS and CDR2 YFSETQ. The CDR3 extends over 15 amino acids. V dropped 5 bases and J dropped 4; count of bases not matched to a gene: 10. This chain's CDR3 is CASRDGQGWSYGYTF. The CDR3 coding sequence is TGCGCCAGCAGAGATGGACAGGGTTGGAGCTATGGCTACACCTTC.

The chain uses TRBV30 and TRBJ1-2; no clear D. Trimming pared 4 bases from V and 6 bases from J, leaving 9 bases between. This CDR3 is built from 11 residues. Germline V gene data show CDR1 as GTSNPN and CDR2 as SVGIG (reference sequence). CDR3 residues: CAWILYNGYTF. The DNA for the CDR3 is TGTGCCTGGATCTTATACAATGGCTACACCTTC.

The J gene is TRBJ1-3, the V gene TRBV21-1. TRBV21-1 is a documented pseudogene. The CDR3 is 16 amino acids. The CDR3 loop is CASSKSGGIGGNTIYF. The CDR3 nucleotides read TGTGCCAGCAGCAAATCCGGGGGGATCGGTGGAAACACCATATATTTT.

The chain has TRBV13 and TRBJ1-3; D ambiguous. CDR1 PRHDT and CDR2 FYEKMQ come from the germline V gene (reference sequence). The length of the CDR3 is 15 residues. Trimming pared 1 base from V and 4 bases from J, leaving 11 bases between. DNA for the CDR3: TGTGCCAGCAGCTTAGATTTTGGCCGAGGAAACACCATATATTTT. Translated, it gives CASSLDFGRGNTIYF.

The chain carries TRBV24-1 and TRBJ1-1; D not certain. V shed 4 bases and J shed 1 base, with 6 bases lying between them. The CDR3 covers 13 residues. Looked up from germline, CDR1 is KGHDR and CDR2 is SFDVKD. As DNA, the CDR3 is TGTGCCACCAGTGACAGGTGGAACACTGAAGCTTTCTTT. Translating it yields CATSDRWNTEAFF.

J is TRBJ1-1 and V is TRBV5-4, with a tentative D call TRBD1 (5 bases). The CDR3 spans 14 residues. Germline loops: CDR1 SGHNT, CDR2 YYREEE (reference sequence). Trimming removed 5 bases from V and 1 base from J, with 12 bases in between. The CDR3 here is CASRTQASNTEAFF. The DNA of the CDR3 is TGTGCCAGCAGGACACAGGCGTCGAACACTGAAGCTTTCTTT.

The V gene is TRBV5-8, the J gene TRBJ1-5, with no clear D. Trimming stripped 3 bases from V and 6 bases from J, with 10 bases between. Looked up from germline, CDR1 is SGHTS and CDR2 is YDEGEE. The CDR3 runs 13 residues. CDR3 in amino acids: CASSYALGQPQHF. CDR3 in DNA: TGTGCCAGCAGCTACGCCCTCGGTCAGCCCCAGCATTTT.

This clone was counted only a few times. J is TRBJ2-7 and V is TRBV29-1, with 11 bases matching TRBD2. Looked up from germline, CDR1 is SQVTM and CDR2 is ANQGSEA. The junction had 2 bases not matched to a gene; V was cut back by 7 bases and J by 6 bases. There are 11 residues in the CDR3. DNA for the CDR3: TGCAGCGCGGGGACTAGCGGCGAGCAGTACTTC. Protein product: CSAGTSGEQYF.

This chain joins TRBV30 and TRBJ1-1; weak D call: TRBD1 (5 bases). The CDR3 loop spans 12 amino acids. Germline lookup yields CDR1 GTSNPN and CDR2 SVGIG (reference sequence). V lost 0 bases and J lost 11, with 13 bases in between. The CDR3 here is CAWSVLPGGAFF. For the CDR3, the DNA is TGTGCCTGGAGTGTACTGCCGGGGGGGGCTTTCTTT.

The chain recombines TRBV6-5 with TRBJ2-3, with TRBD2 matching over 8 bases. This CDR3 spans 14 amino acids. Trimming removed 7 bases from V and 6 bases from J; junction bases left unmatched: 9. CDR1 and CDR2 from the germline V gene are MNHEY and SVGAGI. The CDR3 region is CASTPGGIGDTQYF. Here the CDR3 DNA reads TGTGCCAGCACCCCGGGGGGGATTGGGGATACGCAGTATTTT.

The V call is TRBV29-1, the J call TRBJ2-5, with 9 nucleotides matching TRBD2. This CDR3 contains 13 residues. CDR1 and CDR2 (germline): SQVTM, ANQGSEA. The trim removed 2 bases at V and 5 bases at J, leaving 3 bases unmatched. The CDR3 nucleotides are TGCAGCGTTGAAAGGGGACTAGCCGAGACCCAGTACTTC. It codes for CSVERGLAETQYF.

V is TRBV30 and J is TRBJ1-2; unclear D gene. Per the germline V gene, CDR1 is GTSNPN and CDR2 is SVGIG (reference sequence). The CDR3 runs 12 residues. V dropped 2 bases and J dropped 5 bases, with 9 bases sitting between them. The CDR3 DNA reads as TGTGCCTGGAGTCCCAAGACTTATGGCTACACCTTC. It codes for CAWSPKTYGYTF.

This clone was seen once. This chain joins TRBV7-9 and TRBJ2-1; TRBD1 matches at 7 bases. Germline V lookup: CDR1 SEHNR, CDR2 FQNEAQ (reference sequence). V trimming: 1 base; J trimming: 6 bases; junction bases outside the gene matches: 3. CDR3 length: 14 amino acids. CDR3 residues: CASSLGQGFNEQFF. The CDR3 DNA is TGTGCCAGCAGCTTAGGACAGGGCTTCAATGAGCAGTTCTTC.

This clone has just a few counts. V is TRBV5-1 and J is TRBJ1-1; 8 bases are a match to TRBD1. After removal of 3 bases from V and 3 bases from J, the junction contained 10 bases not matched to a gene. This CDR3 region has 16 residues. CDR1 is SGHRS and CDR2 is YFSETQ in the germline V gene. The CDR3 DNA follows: TGCGCCAGCAGCTCTCCTCAAGACAGGGGTCACACTGAAGCTTTCTTT. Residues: CASSSPQDRGHTEAFF. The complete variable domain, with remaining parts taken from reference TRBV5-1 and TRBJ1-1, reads KAGVTQTPRYLIKTRGQQVTLSCSPISGHRSVSWYQQTPGQGLQFLFEYFSETQRNKGNFPGRFSGRQFSNSRSEMNVSTLELGDSALYLCASSSPQDRGHTEAFFGQGTRLTVV.

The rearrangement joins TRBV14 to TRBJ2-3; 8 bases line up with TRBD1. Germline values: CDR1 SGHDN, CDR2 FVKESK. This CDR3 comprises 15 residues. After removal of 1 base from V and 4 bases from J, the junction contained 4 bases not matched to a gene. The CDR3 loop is CASSQGTGLSDTQYF. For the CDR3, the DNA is TGTGCCAGCAGCCAAGGGACAGGGCTCTCAGATACGCAGTATTTT.

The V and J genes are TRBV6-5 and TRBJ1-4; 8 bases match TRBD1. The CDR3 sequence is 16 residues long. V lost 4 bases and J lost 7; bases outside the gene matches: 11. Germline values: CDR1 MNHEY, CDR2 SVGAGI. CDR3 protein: CASSWQQDREGEKLFF. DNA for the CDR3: TGTGCCAGCAGTTGGCAACAGGACAGGGAAGGTGAAAAACTGTTTTTT.

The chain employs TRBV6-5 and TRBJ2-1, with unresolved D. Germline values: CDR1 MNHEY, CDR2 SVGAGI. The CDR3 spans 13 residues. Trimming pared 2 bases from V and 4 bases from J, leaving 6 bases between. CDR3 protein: CASSYTPYNEQFF. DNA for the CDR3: TGTGCCAGCAGTTACACACCATACAATGAGCAGTTCTTC.

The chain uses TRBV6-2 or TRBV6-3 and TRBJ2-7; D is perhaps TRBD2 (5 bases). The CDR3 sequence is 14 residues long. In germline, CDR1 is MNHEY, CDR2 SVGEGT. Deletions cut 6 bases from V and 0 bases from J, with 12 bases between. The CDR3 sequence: CASSLIEGSYEQYF. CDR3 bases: TGTGCCAGCAGCCTAATAGAGGGCTCCTACGAGCAGTACTTC.

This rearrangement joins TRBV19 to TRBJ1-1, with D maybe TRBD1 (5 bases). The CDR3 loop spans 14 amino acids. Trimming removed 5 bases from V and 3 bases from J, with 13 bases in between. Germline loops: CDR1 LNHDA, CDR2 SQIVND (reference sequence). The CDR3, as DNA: TGTGCCAGTAGTCCCTCCGACAGATACACTGAAGCTTTCTTT. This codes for CASSPSDRYTEAFF.